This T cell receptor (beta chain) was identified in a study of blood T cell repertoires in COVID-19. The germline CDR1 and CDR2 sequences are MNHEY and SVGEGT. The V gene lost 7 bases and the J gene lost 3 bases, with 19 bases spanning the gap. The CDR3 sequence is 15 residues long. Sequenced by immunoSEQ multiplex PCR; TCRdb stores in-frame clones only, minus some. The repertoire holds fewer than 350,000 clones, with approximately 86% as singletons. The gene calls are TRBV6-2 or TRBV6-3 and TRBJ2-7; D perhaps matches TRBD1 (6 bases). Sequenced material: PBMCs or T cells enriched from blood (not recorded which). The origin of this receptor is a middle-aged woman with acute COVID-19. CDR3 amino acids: CASTPIQGLLYEQYF. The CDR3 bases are TGTGCCAGCACCCCAATCCAGGGGCTCCTCTACGAGCAGTACTTC.